This T cell receptor beta chain stems from a study of T cells in Graves' hyperthyroidism and ophthalmopathy. Exclusion of a patient resulted from uncontrolled infection, other autoimmune disease, pregnancy or lactation. This clonotype has more than one count but fewer than ten. The TCR beta CDR3 regions underwent amplification using RNA transcripts as the source. Carried out on the TCR CDR3, a first-round RT-PCR used the HTBI primer set. TCRdb itself ran the multiplex PCR reads through MiXCR, one entry per CDR3 protein. This sample has some 300,000 distinct CDR3 sequences, with roughly 19% found just once. Sequencing was done on a sample of blood. This TCR derives from a man between 45 and 60 years old with Graves' ophthalmopathy.

The CDR3 nucleotides read TGTGCCAGCATGGCGGGGGGCCCCAATCAGCCCCAGCATTTT. Translating it yields CASMAGGPNQPQHF. This chain connects TRBV28 to TRBJ1-5; D perhaps matches TRBD1 (6 bases). CDR1 and CDR2 from the germline V gene are MDHEN and SYDVKM. The CDR3 spans 14 residues. Trimming removed 7 bases from V and 3 bases from J, with 13 bases in between.